This passage covers 6 T cell receptor beta chains from one sample sequenced in a study of blood T cell repertoires in COVID-19. TCRdb's copy holds only in-frame clones and misses some; the assay was immunoSEQ multiplex PCR. The data show under 100,000 clones, 81% seen once. Sequenced input: peripheral blood. The receptors were sampled from a man older than 75 with active or convalescent COVID-19.

The chain couples TRBV27 to TRBJ2-5; TRBD2 is a possible D gene (6 bases). The V gene's germline CDR1 is MNHEY and CDR2 SMNVEV (reference sequence). The CDR3 consists of 14 residues. The V and J ends lost 6 bases and 4 bases respectively, with 15 bases between them. The CDR3 nucleotides are TGTGCCAGCAGAGACTCGGGACTGACAGAGACCCAGTACTTC. It translates to CASRDSGLTETQYF.

This chain joins TRBV2 and TRBJ1-1, with 7 bases fitting TRBD1. CDR1 and CDR2 (germline): SNHLY, FYNNEI. Trimming at V came to 6 bases and at J to 8 bases, leaving 9 bases not matched to a gene. The length of the CDR3 is 13 residues. The CDR3 reads CASSPTGSIEAFF. The CDR3 coding sequence is TGTGCCAGCAGCCCGACAGGGTCAATAGAAGCTTTCTTT.

CDR3 sequence: CASSYWGGGTEAFF. The CDR3 DNA follows: TGTGCCAGCAGTTACTGGGGGGGAGGGACTGAAGCTTTCTTT. V is TRBV6-5 and J is TRBJ1-1, with D perhaps matching TRBD1 (5 bases). V was trimmed by 1 base and J by 5 bases, leaving 11 bases between them. Germline V gene lookup returns CDR1 MNHEY and CDR2 SVGAGI. The CDR3 totals 14 residues.

This sequence joins TRBV19 and TRBJ2-2; 8 bases map to TRBD2. Trimming at V came to 11 bases and at J to 4 bases, leaving 12 bases not matched to a gene. Germline CDR1 reads LNHDA; CDR2 reads SQIVND (reference sequence). The CDR3 runs 15 residues. In nucleotides, the CDR3 is TGTGCCTCAGTCCGGGGGGGACTCTTCACCGGGGAGCTGTTTTTT. The encoded protein is CASVRGGLFTGELFF.

The V gene is TRBV3-1 (or the pseudogene TRBV3-2), the J gene TRBJ1-4; TRBD1 matches 7 bases. This CDR3 spans 19 amino acids. J lost 2 bases, V lost 0 bases, and 12 bases had no gene match. Germline V gene lookup returns CDR1 LGHDT and CDR2 YNNKEL (reference sequence). The CDR3 coding sequence is TGTGCCAGCAGCCAAGATTATAGGGACAGCGAAACCACTAATGAAAAACTGTTTTTT. As protein: CASSQDYRDSETTNEKLFF.

There are a few counts of this clone. The CDR3 DNA reads TGTGCCAGTACCCTACAGGGGGCTGATAACTATGGCTACACCTTC. Translating gives CASTLQGADNYGYTF. This sequence joins TRBV19 and TRBJ1-2, with 9 bases identical to TRBD1. This CDR3 is built from 15 residues. The trim removed 7 bases at V and 1 base at J, leaving 7 bases unmatched. The germline CDR1 and CDR2 sequences are LNHDA and SQIVND (reference sequence).